One sample yielded the 18 T cell receptor beta chains listed below, sequenced in a study of blood T cells in healthy people across ages. The use of a sample-barcoded 5' primer and a J-beta primer mix characterized a second PCR of 7 to 11 cycles. From the 5' RACE reads, TCRdb called clonotypes with MiXCR, one entry per CDR3 protein. The sample holds fewer than 1.5 million distinct CDR3 sequences, 42% seen once. Sequencing was performed on blood. These receptors originate from a woman aged 18-35 years in good health.

This chain connects TRBV7-6 to TRBJ2-5, with 8 bases aligning to TRBD2. This CDR3 is 17 amino acids long. Trimming removed 3 bases from V and 0 bases from J; junction bases left unmatched: 9. CDR1 SGHVS and CDR2 FNYEAQ come from the germline V gene. CDR3 bases: TGTGCCAGCAGCTTTGCGGGGGGACCTATGAACCAAGAGACCCAGTACTTC. It yields the protein CASSFAGGPMNQETQYF.

In its sample, this clonotype was seen a few times. The chain has TRBV21-1 and TRBJ2-7; TRBD1 is the table's D call and was not checked against the DNA. TRBV21-1 is an annotated pseudogene. This CDR3 spans 15 amino acids. The CDR3 is CASSKGADRDYEQYF. DNA of the CDR3: TGTGCCAGCAGCAAAGGGGCAGACAGGGACTACGAGCAGTACTTC.

This sequence joins TRBV5-1 and TRBJ2-4; 7 positions match TRBD2. Matching the DNA end better, TRBJ2-5 makes the J call doubtful. The germline CDR1 and CDR2 sequences are SGHRS and YFSETQ. The CDR3 contains 14 residues. CDR3 region: CASRGGDSFETQYF. The CDR3 nucleotides read TGCGCCAGCAGGGGGGGGGATAGCTTCGAGACCCAGTACTTC.

The chain links TRBV9 to TRBJ1-1, with D perhaps matching TRBD1 (5 bases). CDR3 size: 15 residues. V lost 0 bases to trimming and J lost 4 bases, with 13 bases between them. Germline V lookup: CDR1 SGDLS, CDR2 YYNGEE. The CDR3 DNA is TGTGCCAGCAGCGTAGGGTATCCGGGGACCACTGAAGCTTTCTTT. Its protein is CASSVGYPGTTEAFF.

The chain combines TRBV6-5 with TRBJ2-5, with D unclear. The V end was cut by 2 bases, the J end by 7 bases, with 14 bases between. The germline CDR1 and CDR2 sequences are MNHEY and SVGAGI. CDR3 size: 14 residues. CDR3 nucleotide sequence: TGTGCCAGCAGTTACGCCAACGGTAAAGGGACCCAGTACTTC. Translating gives CASSYANGKGTQYF.

The chain carries TRBV5-1 and TRBJ2-3; D is perhaps TRBD2 (6 bases). Germline-derived CDR1 and CDR2 are SGHRS and YFSETQ. V was shortened by 5 bases and J by 4 bases, with 8 bases between the two germline ends. The CDR3 is made up of 12 amino acids. This CDR3 is CASRLAADTQYF. The CDR3 region has the DNA TGCGCCAGCAGACTAGCCGCAGATACGCAGTATTTT.

This clonotype was found once. One end of the junction does not line up with germline, which may come from a read error. The V call is TRBV6-5, the J call TRBJ1-3; D is ambiguous. The germline V gene has CDR1 MNHEY and CDR2 SVGAGI. CDR3 length equals 13 residues. CDR3 loop: CAGSVDSGNTIYF. The CDR3 bases are TGTGCCGGCAGTGTGGACTCTGGAAACACCATATATTTT.

The chain joins TRBV6-2 or TRBV6-3 to TRBJ2-3; 8 nucleotides align to TRBD2. This CDR3 is 17 amino acids long. Trimming took 10 bases from V and 0 from J; bases not matched to a gene: 15. The germline gives CDR1 MNHEY, CDR2 SVGEGT. For the CDR3, the DNA is TGTGCCACTTTTAGGGGCGGGGGGCCAACTAGCACAGATACGCAGTATTTT. Its protein product is CATFRGGGPTSTDTQYF.

The V and J genes are TRBV19 and TRBJ1-2; TRBD1 agrees at 7 bases. Trimming removed 8 bases from V and 4 bases from J; junction bases left unmatched: 4. This CDR3 has 12 residues. The germline V gene has CDR1 LNHDA and CDR2 SQIVND (reference sequence). CDR3 protein: CASRQGFYGYTF. CDR3 sequence (DNA): TGTGCCAGTCGACAGGGCTTCTATGGCTACACCTTC.

The chain is built from TRBV10-3 and TRBJ1-2, with D possibly matching TRBD1 (5 bases). Trimming took 6 bases from V and 3 from J, leaving 14 bases between them. Germline CDR1 ENHRY, CDR2 SYGVKD. This CDR3 region has 14 residues. In nucleotides, the CDR3 is TGTGCCATCAGGGGGTCGACAGCGGACTATGGCTACACCTTC. The encoded protein is CAIRGSTADYGYTF.

This rearrangement joins TRBV2 to TRBJ1-2; the D is unclear. Germline CDR1 and CDR2: SNHLY and FYNNEI. The ends were cut back, 4 bases at V and 2 bases at J, with 5 bases in the middle. The CDR3 has 12 residues. The CDR3 nucleotides are TGTGCCAGCAGTGTCCGCAACTATGGCTACACCTTC. It encodes CASSVRNYGYTF.

The V call is TRBV10-3, the J call TRBJ1-4; the D gene is possibly TRBD1 (6 bases). The CDR3 contains 13 residues. The germline V gene has CDR1 ENHRY and CDR2 SYGVKD. V was pared by 7 bases and J by 8 bases, with 14 bases between. CDR3 amino acids: CAITRGGGEKLFF. The CDR3 DNA reads TGTGCCATCACCCGGGGAGGGGGGGAAAAACTGTTTTTT.

V and J are TRBV27 and TRBJ1-5; no reliable D call. The V and J ends lost 4 bases and 7 bases respectively, with 20 bases between them. The V gene's germline CDR1 is MNHEY and CDR2 SMNVEV (reference sequence). The CDR3 loop spans 16 amino acids. The CDR3 reads CASSSRLGYEGQPQHF. Written as DNA, the CDR3 is TGTGCCAGCAGTTCGCGCCTGGGATATGAGGGACAGCCCCAGCATTTT.

This clonotype was detected a few times. This sequence joins TRBV28 and TRBJ2-7; TRBD1 matches 9 bases. Germline CDR1 and CDR2: MDHEN and SYDVKM. The J segment lost 4 bases and the V segment lost 8 bases, leaving 6 bases of the junction unmatched. The CDR3 extends over 13 amino acids. CDR3 sequence reads: CASRQGGRYEQYF. The CDR3 DNA sequence: TGTGCCAGCCGACAGGGGGGGCGGTACGAGCAGTACTTC.

The V and J genes are TRBV7-3 and TRBJ1-6; no reliable D call. The CDR3 is made up of 13 amino acids. Trimming pared 6 bases from V and 10 bases from J, leaving 13 bases between. Germline lookup yields CDR1 SGHTA and CDR2 FQGTGA. In nucleotides, the CDR3 is TGTGCCAGCAGTCCGGACCCTACCTCACCCCTCCACTTT. This encodes CASSPDPTSPLHF.

This clonotype has a single count. The J gene is TRBJ1-1, the V gene TRBV10-3; D not certain. Germline CDR1 reads ENHRY; CDR2 reads SYGVKD. The V end lost 0 bases, the J end lost 1 base, and 9 bases lay between the germline ends. This CDR3 comprises 15 residues. As DNA, the CDR3 is TGTGCCATCAGTGAGTCTGGGCGGGCGAACACTGAAGCTTTCTTT. Protein product: CAISESGRANTEAFF.

CDR3 sequence reads: CASRNHPGQGGVDTQYF. DNA for the CDR3: TGTGCCAGCAGGAATCACCCAGGACAGGGGGGAGTTGATACGCAGTATTTT. The J gene is TRBJ2-3, the V gene TRBV12-3 or TRBV12-4, with TRBD1 identical over 10 bases. The CDR3 loop spans 17 amino acids. Trimming at V came to 6 bases and at J to 6 bases, leaving 15 bases not matched to a gene.

The gene calls are TRBV4-1 and TRBJ1-2; TRBD1 is a possible D gene (5 bases). This CDR3 spans 15 amino acids. Germline values: CDR1 MGHRA, CDR2 YSYEKL. The V end was cut by 5 bases, the J end by 3 bases, with 16 bases between. The CDR3 protein is CASSTPTADYYGYTF. The CDR3, as DNA: TGCGCCAGCAGCACCCCGACAGCTGACTACTATGGCTACACCTTC.